This T cell receptor (beta chain) was sequenced for a study of shared T cell receptors in the human thymus (dated by TCRdb to the early 2020s). About the study as a whole: The study examined how the human thymus generates shared, self-reactive T-cell receptor alpha chains.

The CDR3 covers 18 residues, taking in both the cysteine and the phenylalanine. The kept DNA is CDR3 alone, 54 bases in frame from the first base. From a lookup of the germline V gene, CDR1 and CDR2 are MDHEN and SYDVKM. Deletion took 5 bases off V and 0 bases off J, with a span of 20 bases between the germline ends. Libraries were made using the immunoSEQ multiplex PCR assay. The clones in this table, taken by TCRdb from immuneACCESS, are in-frame only. Not every clone is retained; where verified, under half of the shortfall comes from an unresolved V gene, and the cause of the rest is unknown. The sample has about 380,000 clones on record, 85% to 95% of them singletons. Roughly 0.02% of the sample is held by the ten biggest clonotypes. As to this clone: Its antigen has not been determined. Base quality data are lacking; no much larger clone is found one base away.

This TCR was sampled from a human donor. The chain is assembled from TRBV28 and TRBJ2-4; possibly the D gene is TRBD2, per 5 matching bases. Sequencing used thymocytes. The encoded CDR3 is CASSVPLGRGIAKNIQYF. The DNA sequence is as follows: TGTGCCAGCAGTGTGCCCCTCGGCCGGGGTATAGCCAAAAACATTCAGTACTTC.